Presented here are 6 T cell receptor beta chains from one specimen sequenced in a study of blood T cell repertoires in COVID-19. Repertoires were generated with immunoSEQ multiplex PCR, while TCRdb's copy carries only in-frame clones and drops some. The sample includes about 290,000 clones, under 90% of them seen just once. Sequencing was done on a sample of PBMCs or T cells enriched from blood (not recorded which). These TCRs come from a woman in her thirties or forties who had recovered from COVID-19.

The chain's CDR3 is CATLGQGNQPQHF. In DNA, the CDR3 is TGTGCCACCCTCGGACAGGGCAATCAGCCCCAGCATTTT. This rearrangement joins TRBV19 to TRBJ1-5, with 7 bases aligning to TRBD1. After removal of 10 bases from V and 2 bases from J, the junction contained 5 bases not matched to a gene. Germline V gene data show CDR1 as LNHDA and CDR2 as SQIVND (reference sequence). This CDR3 contains 13 residues.

The chain links TRBV5-1 to TRBJ2-2; D ambiguous. The CDR3 consists of 14 residues. From germline, CDR1 is SGHRS and CDR2 YFSETQ. Trimming shortened V by 4 bases and J by 4 bases, and 11 bases separated the two germline ends. For the CDR3, the DNA is TGCGCCAGCAGCGGCAGACTGTCCACCGGGGAGCTGTTTTTT. This codes for CASSGRLSTGELFF.

CDR3 loop: CARSLDLVRGSYGYTF. The CDR3 region has the DNA TGTGCCAGAAGCTTGGACCTCGTCCGGGGGAGCTATGGCTACACCTTC. The chain uses TRBV5-3 and TRBJ1-2; possible D gene TRBD1, 5 bases. TRBV5-3 is an ORF, and what it does is uncertain. This CDR3 comprises 16 residues. Trimming pared 0 bases from V and 4 bases from J, leaving 16 bases between.

The chain carries TRBV10-1 and TRBJ2-3; 11 bases fit TRBD2. This CDR3 is built from 17 residues. Germline lookup yields CDR1 WNHNN and CDR2 SYGVQD (reference sequence). The junction had 11 bases not matched to a gene; V was cut back by 7 bases and J by 2 bases. Here the CDR3 DNA reads TGCGCCAGCACCCTCGCACTAGCGGGAGAAGCCACAGATACGCAGTATTTT. Its protein is CASTLALAGEATDTQYF.

The V gene is TRBV10-3, the J gene TRBJ1-2; D gene ambiguous. Germline V lookup: CDR1 ENHRY, CDR2 SYGVKD. The V end lost 9 bases, the J end lost 3 bases, and 11 bases lay between the germline ends. CDR3 size: 12 residues. The CDR3, as DNA: TGTGCCATGTCGCGGGGTGACTATGGCTACACCTTC. The encoded protein is CAMSRGDYGYTF.

This sequence joins TRBV2 and TRBJ1-2, with 8 bases that match TRBD1. Germline V gene data show CDR1 as SNHLY and CDR2 as FYNNEI. J gave up 7 bases and V 4 bases, and 8 bases lay outside the gene matches. This CDR3 has 14 amino acids. The CDR3 DNA follows: TGTGCCAGCAGTGGGCAGGGGGCAAGAGGTGGCTACACCTTC. It specifies CASSGQGARGGYTF.